One sample yielded the 9 T cell receptor beta chains listed below, sequenced in a study of T cells in Graves' hyperthyroidism and ophthalmopathy. Amplified TCR beta CDR3 regions derived from RNA transcripts. HTBI primers were the set used in a first-round RT-PCR of the TCR CDR3. TCRdb independently ran MiXCR on the multiplex PCR reads; one entry per CDR3 protein. The sample lists 400,000 or so distinct CDR3 sequences; over 12% were seen once. The material sequenced was blood. These receptors came from a man between 45 and 60 years old with Graves' ophthalmopathy.

The chain uses TRBV6-1 and TRBJ2-7; TRBD1 agrees at 8 bases. Germline V gene data show CDR1 as MNHNS and CDR2 as SASEGT. V shed 7 bases, J shed 5 bases, and the junction held 7 bases outside the gene matches. This CDR3 spans 13 amino acids. The CDR3 DNA reads as TGTGCCAGCAACGGACAGGGTGTGGACGAGCAGTACTTC. It codes for CASNGQGVDEQYF.

In its sample, this clonotype was seen many times. The chain links TRBV7-9 to TRBJ2-2, with D maybe TRBD2 (6 bases). This CDR3 has 19 residues. The germline V and J ends were trimmed by 5 bases and 0 bases, with 22 bases remaining between them. The germline gives CDR1 SEHNR, CDR2 FQNEAQ (reference sequence). The CDR3 spells CASSPGAGTRKANTGELFF. In nucleotides, the CDR3 is TGTGCCAGCAGCCCCGGCGCGGGGACCCGAAAAGCGAACACCGGGGAGCTGTTTTTT.

The chain links TRBV29-1 to TRBJ1-2, with 7 bases matching TRBD1. Germline CDR1 and CDR2: SQVTM and ANQGSEA. The J segment lost 0 bases and the V segment lost 7 bases, leaving 17 bases of the junction unmatched. This CDR3 is built from 17 residues. The CDR3 DNA reads TGCAGCGCTACTCGAGCCTTACCTCAGGGGGCTAACTATGGCTACACCTTC. Encoded protein: CSATRALPQGANYGYTF. Variable domain in full (rest from reference TRBV29-1 and TRBJ1-2): SAVISQKPSRDICQRGTSLTIQCQVDSQVTMMFWYRQQPGQSLTLIATANQGSEATYESGFVIDKFPISRPNLTFSTLTVSNMSPEDSSIYLCSATRALPQGANYGYTFGSGTRLTVV.

This clonotype came up many times. This chain connects TRBV27 to TRBJ2-7, with D perhaps TRBD2 (5 bases). The length of the CDR3 is 13 residues. CDR1 is MNHEY, CDR2 SMNVEV, per germline (reference sequence). Trimming stripped 2 bases from V and 9 bases from J, with 14 bases between. CDR3 sequence (DNA): TGTGCCAGCAGTTTAAGGCATAAACTAGGGCAGTACTTC. The encoded protein is CASSLRHKLGQYF.

This clonotype was recorded at least ten times. This chain connects TRBV20-1 to TRBJ2-3; D assignment may be TRBD1 or TRBD2 (7 bases each). Looked up from germline, CDR1 is DFQATT and CDR2 is SNEGSKA (reference sequence). The CDR3 extends over 15 amino acids. The V end was cut by 8 bases, the J end by 1 base, with 19 bases between. The chain's CDR3 is CSSAGRRGRTDTQYF. The CDR3 region has the DNA TGCAGTTCTGCCGGGAGGAGGGGGCGCACAGATACGCAGTATTTT.

The gene calls are TRBV12-3 or TRBV12-4 and TRBJ2-3, with 11 nucleotides matching TRBD2. The CDR3 has 16 amino acids. The trim removed 5 bases at V and 6 bases at J, leaving 10 bases unmatched. The CDR3 loop is CASSHRSSGRPDTQYF. In nucleotides, the CDR3 is TGTGCCAGCAGTCACCGTTCTAGCGGGAGGCCGGATACGCAGTATTTT.

This clonotype was found many times. The V and J genes are TRBV11-2 and TRBJ2-2; D remains unclear. Germline CDR1 is SGHAT and CDR2 is FQNNGV. V lost 0 bases and J lost 5, with 10 bases in between. This CDR3 spans 15 amino acids. As DNA, the CDR3 is TGTGCCAGCAGCTTAGAATGGGTCGAGACCGGGGAGCTGTTTTTT. Translating it yields CASSLEWVETGELFF.

CDR3 coding DNA: TGTGCCACCCGGACTAGCGGGCTGGCCAATGAGCAGTTCTTC. Translation gives CATRTSGLANEQFF. V gene TRBV2 combines with J gene TRBJ2-1; the match to TRBD2 covers 11 bases. The CDR3 length is 14 residues. Looked up from germline, CDR1 is SNHLY and CDR2 is FYNNEI. V dropped 10 bases and J dropped 6; count of bases not matched to a gene: 8.

This clonotype was seen many times. V usage is TRBV12-3 or TRBV12-4 and J usage is TRBJ1-1; D perhaps matches TRBD1 (6 bases). CDR3 length: 15 amino acids. V was clipped by 2 bases and J by 4 bases, with 14 bases between them. The CDR3 sequence is CASSLRDIKGTEAFF. Here the CDR3 DNA reads TGTGCCAGCAGTTTACGGGACATAAAAGGCACTGAAGCTTTCTTT.